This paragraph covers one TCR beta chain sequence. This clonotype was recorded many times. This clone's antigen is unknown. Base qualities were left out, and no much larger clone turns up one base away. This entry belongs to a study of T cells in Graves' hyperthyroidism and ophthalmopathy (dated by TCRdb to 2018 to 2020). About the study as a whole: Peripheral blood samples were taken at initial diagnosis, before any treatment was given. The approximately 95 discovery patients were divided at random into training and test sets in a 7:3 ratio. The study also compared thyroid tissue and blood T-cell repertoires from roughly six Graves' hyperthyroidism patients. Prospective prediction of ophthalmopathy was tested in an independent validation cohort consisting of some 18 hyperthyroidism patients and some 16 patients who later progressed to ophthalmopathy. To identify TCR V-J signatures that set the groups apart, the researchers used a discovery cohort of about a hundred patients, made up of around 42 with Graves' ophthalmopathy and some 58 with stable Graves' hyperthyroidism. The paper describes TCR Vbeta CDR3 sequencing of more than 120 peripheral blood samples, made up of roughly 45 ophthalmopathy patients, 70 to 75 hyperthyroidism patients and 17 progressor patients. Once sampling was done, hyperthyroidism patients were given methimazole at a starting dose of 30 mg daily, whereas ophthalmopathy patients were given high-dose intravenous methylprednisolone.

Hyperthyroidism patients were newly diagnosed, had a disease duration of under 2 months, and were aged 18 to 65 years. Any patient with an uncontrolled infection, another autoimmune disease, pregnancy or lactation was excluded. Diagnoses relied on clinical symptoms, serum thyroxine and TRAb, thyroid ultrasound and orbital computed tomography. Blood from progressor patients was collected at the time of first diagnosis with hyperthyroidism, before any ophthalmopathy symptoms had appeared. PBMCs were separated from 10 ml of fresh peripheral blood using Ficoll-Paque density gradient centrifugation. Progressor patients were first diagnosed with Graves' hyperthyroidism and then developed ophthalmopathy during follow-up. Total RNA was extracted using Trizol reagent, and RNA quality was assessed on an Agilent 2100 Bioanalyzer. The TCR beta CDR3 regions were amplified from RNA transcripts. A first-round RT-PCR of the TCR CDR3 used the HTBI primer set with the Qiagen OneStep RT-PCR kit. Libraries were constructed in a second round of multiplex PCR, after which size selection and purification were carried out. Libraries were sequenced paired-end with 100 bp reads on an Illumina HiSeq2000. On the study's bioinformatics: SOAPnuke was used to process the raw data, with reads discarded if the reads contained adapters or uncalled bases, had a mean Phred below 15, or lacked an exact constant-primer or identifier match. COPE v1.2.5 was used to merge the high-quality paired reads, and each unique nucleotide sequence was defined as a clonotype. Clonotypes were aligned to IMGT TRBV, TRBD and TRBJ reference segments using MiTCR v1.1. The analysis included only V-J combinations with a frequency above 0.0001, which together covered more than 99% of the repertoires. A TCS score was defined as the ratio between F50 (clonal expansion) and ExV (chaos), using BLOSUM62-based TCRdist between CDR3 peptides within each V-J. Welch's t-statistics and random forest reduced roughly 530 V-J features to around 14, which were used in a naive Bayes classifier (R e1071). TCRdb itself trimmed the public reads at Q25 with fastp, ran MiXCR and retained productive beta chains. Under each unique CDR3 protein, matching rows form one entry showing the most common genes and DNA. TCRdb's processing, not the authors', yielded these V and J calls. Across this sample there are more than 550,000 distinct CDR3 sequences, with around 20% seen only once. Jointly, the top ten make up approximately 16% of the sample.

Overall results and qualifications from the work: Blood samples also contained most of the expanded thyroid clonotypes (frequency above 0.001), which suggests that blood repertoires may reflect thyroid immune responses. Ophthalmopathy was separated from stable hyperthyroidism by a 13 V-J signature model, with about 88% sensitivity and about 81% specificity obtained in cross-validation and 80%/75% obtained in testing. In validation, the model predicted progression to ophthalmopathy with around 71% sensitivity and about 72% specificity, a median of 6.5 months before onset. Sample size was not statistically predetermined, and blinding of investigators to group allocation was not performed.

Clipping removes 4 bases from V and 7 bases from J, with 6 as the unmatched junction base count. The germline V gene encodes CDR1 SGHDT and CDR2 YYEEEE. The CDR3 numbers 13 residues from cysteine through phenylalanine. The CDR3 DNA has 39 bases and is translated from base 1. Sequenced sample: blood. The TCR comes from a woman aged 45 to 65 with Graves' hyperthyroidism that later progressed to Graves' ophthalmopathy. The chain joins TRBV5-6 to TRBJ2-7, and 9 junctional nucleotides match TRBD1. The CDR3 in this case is CASSPQGAREQYF. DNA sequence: TGTGCCAGCAGCCCACAGGGGGCGAGGGAGCAGTACTTC.